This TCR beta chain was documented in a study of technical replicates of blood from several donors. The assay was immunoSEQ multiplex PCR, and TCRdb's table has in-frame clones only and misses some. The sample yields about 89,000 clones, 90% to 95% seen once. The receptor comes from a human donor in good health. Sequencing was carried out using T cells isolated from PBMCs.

The CDR3 region has the DNA TGTGCCAGCAGTTACTCCAGGGGGTACGAGCAGTACTTC. This sequence encodes CASSYSRGYEQYF. The gene calls are TRBV6-5 and TRBJ2-7, with 7 bases that match TRBD1. Per germline, CDR1 MNHEY and CDR2 SVGAGI. The V segment lost 0 bases and the J segment 4 bases; nucleotides outside the gene matches: 0. The CDR3 runs to 13 residues.